The 6 T cell receptor beta chains reported below all come from one sample, sequenced in a study of blood T cell repertoires in COVID-19. Measured with immunoSEQ multiplex PCR; TCRdb has only the in-frame clones, and not every one. The table has about 500,000 clones, 70% to 90% seen once; the top ten hold around 7.8%. Sequenced material: peripheral blood. The receptors originated from a woman aged 50 to 65 with COVID-19, enrolled during active disease.

J is TRBJ1-2 and V is TRBV7-9, with 9 bases aligning to TRBD1. This CDR3 is 15 amino acids long. Germline-derived CDR1 and CDR2 are SEHNR and FQNEAQ (reference sequence). With V trimmed by 4 bases and J by 5 bases, 8 bases remained unmatched. Here the CDR3 reads CASSSRSTGGYGYTF. CDR3 nucleotides: TGTGCCAGCAGCTCCCGCTCGACAGGGGGATATGGCTACACCTTC.

The chain employs TRBV30 and TRBJ2-7, with TRBD1 identical over 8 bases. V was clipped by 4 bases and J by 13 bases; unmatched bases: 12. Germline-derived CDR1 and CDR2 are GTSNPN and SVGIG (reference sequence). This CDR3 has 12 residues. The CDR3 region has the DNA TGTGCCTGGACCAACCAGGGGGCATTCTTATACTTC. Its translation is CAWTNQGAFLYF.

The V and J genes are TRBV2 and TRBJ2-7; 7 nucleotides align to TRBD1. The CDR3 loop spans 14 amino acids. V gave up 4 bases and J gave up 5 bases; unmatched junction bases: 8. The germline gives CDR1 SNHLY, CDR2 FYNNEI. The CDR3 loop reads CASSGAGGTNEQYF. The CDR3 coding sequence is TGTGCCAGCAGTGGGGCAGGGGGAACCAACGAGCAGTACTTC.

The V call is TRBV7-9, the J call TRBJ1-1; D may be TRBD1 (5 bases). CDR1 and CDR2 (germline): SEHNR, FQNEAQ (reference sequence). V dropped 4 bases and J dropped 6 bases, with 18 bases sitting between them. CDR3 length: 15 amino acids. The DNA for the CDR3 is TGTGCCAGCAGCTCCCCCGGGGAGGGGCACCCTGAAGCTTTCTTT. It is translated as CASSSPGEGHPEAFF.

For this clone: Other DNA sequences in this sample translate to the same CDR3. The genes are TRBV5-6 and TRBJ2-7; 7 nucleotides match TRBD1. The CDR3 has 13 amino acids. J lost 3 bases, V lost 0 bases, and 0 bases had no gene match. Germline CDR1 SGHDT, CDR2 YYEEEE. The CDR3 here is CASSLGTGYEQYF. The CDR3 DNA sequence: TGTGCCAGCAGCTTGGGGACAGGCTACGAGCAGTACTTC.

The genes are TRBV6-2 or TRBV6-3 and TRBJ1-2; 9 bases line up with TRBD1. V dropped 5 bases and J dropped 6; count of bases not matched to a gene: 4. This CDR3 contains 13 residues. Looked up from germline, CDR1 is MNHEY and CDR2 is SVGEGT. CDR3 sequence: CASSDRDRDGYTF. The CDR3 DNA is TGTGCCAGCAGTGACCGGGACAGGGATGGCTACACCTTC.